One T cell receptor (beta chain) is described in this entry. For the second PCR, which ran for roughly 6 to 12 cycles, a sample-barcoded 5' primer and a J-beta primer mix were used. Every molecule of cDNA carried a tag from a template-switch adaptor with 12 random nucleotides. TCRdb recomputed calls from the 5' RACE reads with MiXCR, one row per CDR3 protein. In the table there are some 1.5 million distinct CDR3 sequences, approximately 28% of which are singletons. The entry originates in a study of blood T cells in healthy people across ages. The CDR3 is 15 amino acids. Germline assignment: CDR1 SGHKS and CDR2 YYEKEE (reference sequence). V was shortened by 1 base and J by 4 bases, with 14 bases between the two germline ends.

Material: blood. This chain connects TRBV5-5 to TRBJ1-2; D unclear. The clonotype was recovered from a woman in her thirties in good health. CDR3 protein: CASSLIVSGFYGYTF. The CDR3 DNA follows: TGTGCCAGCAGCTTGATAGTATCAGGTTTCTATGGCTACACCTTC.